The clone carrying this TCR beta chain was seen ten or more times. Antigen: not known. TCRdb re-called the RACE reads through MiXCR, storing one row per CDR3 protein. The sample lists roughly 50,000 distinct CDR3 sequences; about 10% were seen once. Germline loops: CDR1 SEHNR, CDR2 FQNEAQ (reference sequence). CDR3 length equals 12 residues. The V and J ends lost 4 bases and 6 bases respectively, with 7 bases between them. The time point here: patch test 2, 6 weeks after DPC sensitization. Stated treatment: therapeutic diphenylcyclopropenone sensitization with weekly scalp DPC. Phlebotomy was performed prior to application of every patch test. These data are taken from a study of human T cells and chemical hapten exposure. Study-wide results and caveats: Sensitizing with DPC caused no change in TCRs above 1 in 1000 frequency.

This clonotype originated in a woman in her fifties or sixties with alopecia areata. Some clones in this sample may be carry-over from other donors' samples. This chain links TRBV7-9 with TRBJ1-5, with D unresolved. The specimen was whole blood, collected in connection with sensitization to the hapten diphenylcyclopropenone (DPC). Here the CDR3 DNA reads TGTGCCAGCAGCTCACGGACTCAGCCCCAGCATTTT. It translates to CASSSRTQPQHF.